This passage covers 8 T cell receptor beta chains from one sample sequenced in a study of T cell responses to AZD1222 COVID-19 vaccine. Only in-frame clones appear in the TCRdb table, and some are missing; sequencing was by immunoSEQ multiplex PCR. The repertoire holds roughly 180,000 clones, almost 95% seen once, with roughly a tenth in the top ten. The input for sequencing was peripheral blood, taken on day 0 of AZD1222 vaccination. These receptor sequences come from an adult in good health.

The chain carries TRBV19 and TRBJ1-2; TRBD1 matches 8 bases. V dropped 3 bases and J dropped 7; count of bases not matched to a gene: 13. The CDR3 contains 16 residues. Germline CDR1 LNHDA, CDR2 SQIVND (reference sequence). The CDR3 is CASSIATTTGVVGYTF. In DNA, the CDR3 is TGTGCCAGTAGTATCGCCACTACGACAGGGGTGGTTGGCTACACCTTC.

This clone was seen once. The rearrangement uses TRBV3-1 (or the pseudogene TRBV3-2) and TRBJ2-3; D is ambiguous. The germline gives CDR1 LGHDT, CDR2 YNNKEL (reference sequence). The V end was cut by 5 bases, the J end by 2 bases, with 14 bases between. The CDR3 is 15 amino acids. The CDR3 reads CASSFRTGITDTQYF. The CDR3, as DNA: TGTGCCAGCAGCTTCCGGACCGGAATCACAGATACGCAGTATTTT.

The chain couples TRBV27 to TRBJ1-4; D unresolved. The germline V and J ends were trimmed by 9 bases and 1 base, with 15 bases remaining between them. The CDR3 is 15 residues long. CDR1 is MNHEY and CDR2 is SMNVEV in the germline V gene (reference sequence). CDR3: CASREWGGTNEKLFF. DNA for the CDR3: TGTGCCAGTAGGGAGTGGGGTGGAACTAATGAAAAACTGTTTTTT.

The CDR3 spells CASSLDINYEQYF. The DNA of the CDR3 is TGTGCCAGCAGCTTGGACATAAACTACGAGCAGTACTTC. The genes are TRBV5-6 and TRBJ2-7; D remains ambiguous. Trimming removed 0 bases at V and 3 bases at J, with 7 bases between. This CDR3 contains 13 residues. Germline V gene sequence: CDR1 SGHDT, CDR2 YYEEEE.

V is TRBV9 and J is TRBJ2-3; D remains unclear. From germline, CDR1 is SGDLS and CDR2 YYNGEE. The CDR3 contains 14 residues. Trimming pared 3 bases from V and 2 bases from J, leaving 10 bases between. Written as DNA, the CDR3 is TGTGCCAGCAGCGCGGAAGCCCCCACAGATACGCAGTATTTT. It yields the protein CASSAEAPTDTQYF. The complete variable domain, with remaining parts taken from reference TRBV9 and TRBJ2-3, reads DSGVTQTPKHLITATGQRVTLRCSPRSGDLSVYWYQQSLDQGLQFLIQYYNGEERAKGNILERFSAQQFPDLHSELNLSSLELGDSALYFCASSAEAPTDTQYFGPGTRLTVL.

The chain carries TRBV2 and TRBJ2-7; D possibly corresponds to TRBD1 (5 bases). V was cut by 0 bases and J by 5 bases, with 11 bases left in between. In germline, CDR1 is SNHLY, CDR2 FYNNEI. CDR3 length: 14 amino acids. The chain's CDR3 is CASSEAGAWDEQYF. For the CDR3, the DNA is TGTGCCAGCAGTGAAGCAGGGGCCTGGGACGAGCAGTACTTC.

The table lists this clone with a count of one. The rearrangement uses TRBV24-1 and TRBJ2-1; TRBD2 might be the D (6 bases). Trimming shortened V by 7 bases and J by 4 bases, and 13 bases separated the two germline ends. CDR3 length: 14 amino acids. CDR1 and CDR2 (germline): KGHDR, SFDVKD. CDR3 coding DNA: TGTGCCACCAGCTCCGGGACTGCATACAATGAGCAGTTCTTC. This encodes CATSSGTAYNEQFF.

The chain combines TRBV7-8 with TRBJ1-1, with D uncertain. Germline CDR1 SGHVS, CDR2 FQNEAQ. The CDR3 is 15 residues long. The V and J ends lost 5 bases and 1 base respectively, with 14 bases between them. The CDR3 loop is CASSPTSGSNTEAFF. The CDR3 coding sequence is TGTGCCAGCAGCCCCACGTCGGGGTCGAACACTGAAGCTTTCTTT.